The rows below give T cell receptor beta chains drawn from one sample of a study of blood T cell repertoires in COVID-19. Generated by immunoSEQ multiplex PCR, the TCRdb table keeps only in-frame clones and is missing some. Of fewer than 350,000 clones listed, approximately 86% are singletons. Sequenced material: peripheral blood. All receptors derive from a man aged 40-49 years with active or convalescent COVID-19. The CDR3 runs from the conserved cysteine through the conserved F or W. A D gene is named only where the DNA matches it firmly. A row's size may be missing; if present it is once, few, many or a size class.

CDR3 protein: CSGGYTTDTQYF; CDR3 DNA: TGCAGCGGAGGATACACCACAGATACGCAGTATTTT; V gene: TRBV29-1; J gene: TRBJ2-3; clone size: once; D gene: -
CDR3 protein: CASSKNGNSYEQYF; CDR3 DNA: TGTGCCAGCAGCAAAAACGGGAACTCCTACGAGCAGTACTTC; V gene: TRBV9; J gene: TRBJ2-7; clone size: -; D gene: -
CDR3 protein: CASSYYREAGYTF; CDR3 DNA: TGTGCCAGCAGTTACTACAGGGAAGCAGGCTACACCTTC; V gene: TRBV6-5; J gene: TRBJ1-2; clone size: -; D gene: -
CDR3 protein: CASSPGISGRVWNEQFF; CDR3 DNA: TGTGCCAGTAGCCCCGGAATAAGCGGGAGAGTGTGGAATGAGCAGTTCTTC; V gene: TRBV19; J gene: TRBJ2-1; clone size: -; D gene: TRBD2
CDR3 protein: CASSLVLAASTDTQYF; CDR3 DNA: TGTGCCAGCAGCTTAGTTTTGGCTGCTAGCACAGATACGCAGTATTTT; V gene: TRBV11-3; J gene: TRBJ2-3; clone size: -; D gene: -
CDR3 protein: CASSRQGVNTGELFF; CDR3 DNA: TGTGCCAGCAGCCGACAGGGGGTTAACACCGGGGAGCTGTTTTTT; V gene: TRBV6-2/TRBV6-3; J gene: TRBJ2-2; clone size: -; D gene: TRBD1
CDR3 protein: CASSVRGWGEKLFF; CDR3 DNA: TGCGCCAGCAGCGTCCGGGGGTGGGGAGAAAAACTGTTTTTT; V gene: TRBV4-1; J gene: TRBJ1-4; clone size: -; D gene: -
CDR3 protein: CASSTPLAGTGPGELFF; CDR3 DNA: TGTGCCAGCTCGACACCGTTAGCCGGGACAGGGCCCGGGGAGCTGTTTTTT; V gene: TRBV18; J gene: TRBJ2-2; clone size: -; D gene: TRBD1
CDR3 protein: CANARLNSPLHF; CDR3 DNA: TGTGCCAATGCCAGGTTGAATTCACCCCTCCACTTT; V gene: TRBV5-8; J gene: TRBJ1-6; clone size: -; D gene: -
CDR3 protein: CASRAFDSYEQYF; CDR3 DNA: TGTGCCAGCAGGGCTTTTGACTCCTACGAGCAGTACTTC; V gene: TRBV5-4; J gene: TRBJ2-7; clone size: -; D gene: -
CDR3 protein: CASSFGGSSSFNYGYTF; CDR3 DNA: TGTGCCAGCAGCTTCGGGGGATCCAGCTCTTTTAACTATGGCTACACCTTC; V gene: TRBV5-6; J gene: TRBJ1-2; clone size: -; D gene: -
CDR3 protein: CASSYSGDGYGYTF; CDR3 DNA: TGTGCCAGCAGTTACTCCGGGGATGGATATGGCTACACCTTC; V gene: TRBV6-5; J gene: TRBJ1-2; clone size: -; D gene: -
CDR3 protein: CATSHGTGYGYTF; CDR3 DNA: TGTGCCACCAGTCACGGGACAGGGTATGGCTACACCTTC; V gene: TRBV24-1; J gene: TRBJ1-2; clone size: -; D gene: TRBD1
CDR3 protein: CASSHGRSNLYEQYF; CDR3 DNA: TGTGCCAGCAGCCACGGCAGGTCTAACCTCTACGAGCAGTACTTC; V gene: TRBV7-6; J gene: TRBJ2-7; clone size: -; D gene: -
CDR3 protein: CASTGYSPLHF; CDR3 DNA: TGTGCCAGCACCGGGTATTCACCCCTCCACTTT; V gene: TRBV2; J gene: TRBJ1-6; clone size: -; D gene: -
CDR3 protein: CASSLEEQGGYEQYF; CDR3 DNA: TGCGCCAGCAGCTTGGAGGAACAGGGGGGTTACGAGCAGTACTTC; V gene: TRBV5-1; J gene: TRBJ2-7; clone size: -; D gene: TRBD1
CDR3 protein: CASSVGGQGNTIYF; CDR3 DNA: TGTGCCAGCAGCGTAGGAGGACAGGGGAACACCATATATTTT; V gene: TRBV9; J gene: TRBJ1-3; clone size: -; D gene: TRBD1
CDR3 protein: CASSWGDEFPRELFF; CDR3 DNA: TGTGCCAGCAGCTGGGGCGATGAGTTCCCTAGGGAGCTGTTTTTT; V gene: TRBV11-3; J gene: TRBJ2-2; clone size: -; D gene: -
CDR3 protein: CASSDGSGGSYEQYF; CDR3 DNA: TGTGCCAGCAGTGACGGTAGCGGAGGATCCTACGAGCAGTACTTC; V gene: TRBV6-1; J gene: TRBJ2-7; clone size: -; D gene: -
CDR3 protein: CASSSGLKTGELFF; CDR3 DNA: TGTGCCAGCAGCTCGGGACTTAAGACCGGGGAGCTGTTTTTT; V gene: TRBV6-6; J gene: TRBJ2-2; clone size: -; D gene: -
CDR3 protein: CASSNLWQGSTEAFF; CDR3 DNA: TGTGCCAGCAGCAACCTTTGGCAGGGTTCCACTGAAGCTTTCTTT; V gene: TRBV6-5; J gene: TRBJ1-1; clone size: -; D gene: -
CDR3 protein: CANISNYGYTF; CDR3 DNA: TGTGCCAATATCTCTAACTATGGCTACACCTTC; V gene: TRBV27; J gene: TRBJ1-2; clone size: -; D gene: -
CDR3 protein: CASSLGQGASQPQHF; CDR3 DNA: TGTGCCAGCAGCCTAGGGCAGGGGGCAAGTCAGCCCCAGCATTTT; V gene: TRBV28; J gene: TRBJ1-5; clone size: -; D gene: TRBD1
CDR3 protein: CASGSNYGYTF; CDR3 DNA: TGTGCCAGCGGTAGTAACTATGGCTACACCTTC; V gene: TRBV7-6; J gene: TRBJ1-2; clone size: -; D gene: -
CDR3 protein: CATRDTGMGTGELFF; CDR3 DNA: TGTGCCACCAGAGACACGGGGATGGGCACCGGGGAGCTGTTTTTT; V gene: TRBV24-1; J gene: TRBJ2-2; clone size: -; D gene: -
CDR3 protein: CASSLTRNQPQHF; CDR3 DNA: TGTGCCAGCAGTTTAACCCGGAATCAGCCCCAGCATTTT; V gene: TRBV28; J gene: TRBJ1-5; clone size: -; D gene: -
CDR3 protein: CASSQDSGAYNEQFF; CDR3 DNA: TGTGCCAGCAGCCAAGATAGCGGGGCCTACAATGAGCAGTTCTTC; V gene: TRBV3-1/TRBV3-2; J gene: TRBJ2-1; clone size: few; D gene: TRBD2
CDR3 protein: CASSSRQGTPREFF; CDR3 DNA: TGTGCCAGCAGTTCCCGACAGGGGACCCCTAGGGAGTTCTTC; V gene: TRBV5-6; J gene: TRBJ2-1; clone size: -; D gene: TRBD1
CDR3 protein: CASSPGWGEPQHF; CDR3 DNA: TGTGCCAGCAGCCCAGGGTGGGGGGAGCCCCAGCATTTT; V gene: TRBV7-2; J gene: TRBJ1-5; clone size: -; D gene: -
CDR3 protein: CASSRTTSGSYEQYF; CDR3 DNA: TGTGCCAGCAGCCGGACCACTAGCGGGAGCTACGAGCAGTACTTC; V gene: TRBV4-2; J gene: TRBJ2-7; clone size: -; D gene: TRBD2
CDR3 protein: CASSASGTGGGETQYF; CDR3 DNA: TGTGCCAGCAGCGCCAGTGGTACAGGGGGAGGTGAGACCCAGTACTTC; V gene: TRBV27; J gene: TRBJ2-5; clone size: -; D gene: TRBD1
CDR3 protein: CAWSVKVALQYEQYF; CDR3 DNA: TGTGCCTGGAGTGTTAAGGTAGCCCTACAATACGAGCAGTACTTC; V gene: TRBV30; J gene: TRBJ2-7; clone size: few; D gene: -
CDR3 protein: CASSRPGDTEAFF; CDR3 DNA: TGTGCCAGCAGCCGACCCGGGGACACTGAAGCTTTCTTT; V gene: TRBV5-6; J gene: TRBJ1-1; clone size: -; D gene: -
CDR3 protein: CAISESTVRGINEQYF; CDR3 DNA: TGTGCCATCAGTGAGTCGACGGTTCGAGGGATTAACGAGCAGTACTTC; V gene: TRBV10-3; J gene: TRBJ2-7; clone size: -; D gene: -
CDR3 protein: CASSRLAGSGNEQFF; CDR3 DNA: TGTGCCAGCTCACGACTAGCGGGATCCGGAAATGAGCAGTTCTTC; V gene: TRBV18; J gene: TRBJ2-1; clone size: few; D gene: TRBD2
CDR3 protein: CASSPRTGGPQPQHF; CDR3 DNA: TGTGCCAGCAGCCCGCGGACAGGGGGACCTCAGCCCCAGCATTTT; V gene: TRBV5-5; J gene: TRBJ1-5; clone size: -; D gene: TRBD1
CDR3 protein: CASSKLAGATGELFF; CDR3 DNA: TGTGCCAGCAGTAAACTAGCGGGAGCCACCGGGGAGCTGTTTTTT; V gene: TRBV27; J gene: TRBJ2-2; clone size: -; D gene: TRBD2
CDR3 protein: CASSIDLGGIQNQPQHF; CDR3 DNA: TGTGCCAGTAGTATAGATCTCGGAGGGATCCAGAATCAGCCCCAGCATTTT; V gene: TRBV19; J gene: TRBJ1-5; clone size: once; D gene: -
CDR3 protein: CASSFGQGAIGELFF; CDR3 DNA: TGTGCCAGCAGCTTTGGACAGGGGGCGATCGGGGAGCTGTTTTTT; V gene: TRBV5-6; J gene: TRBJ2-2; clone size: once; D gene: TRBD1
CDR3 protein: CASSPRTGTNTIYF; CDR3 DNA: TGTGCCAGCAGCCCCCGGACAGGGACAAACACCATATATTTT; V gene: TRBV11-3; J gene: TRBJ1-3; clone size: -; D gene: TRBD1
CDR3 protein: CASSQDLGVRAGELFF; CDR3 DNA: TGTGCCAGCAGCCAAGATCTAGGAGTGCGGGCCGGGGAGCTGTTTTTT; V gene: TRBV3-1/TRBV3-2; J gene: TRBJ2-2; clone size: -; D gene: -